This TCR beta chain was identified during a study of cytomegalovirus exposure and HLA in healthy donors. Notes on the study in general: Reports described diagnosis of cytomegalovirus status by the classifier as highly specific and sensitive. In vitro work confirmed that a few CMV-associated chains recognize CMV antigens. There were about 160 TCR beta chains listed as cytomegalovirus-associated.

Data came from immunoSEQ multiplex PCR; TCRdb stores just in-frame clones and leaves some out. The table lists 100,000 to 150,000 clones, under 90% of them singletons. The germline gives CDR1 SGHVS, CDR2 FQNEAQ. V gave up 1 base and J gave up 10 bases; unmatched junction bases: 6. The CDR3 is 15 residues long. Note on this clone: Its antigen is currently unknown.

The specimen was PBMCs. The genes are TRBV7-8 and TRBJ2-1; 11 bases match TRBD2. The receptor comes from a woman under 30 in good health and CMV-seronegative. The CDR3 nucleotides read TGTGCCAGCAGCTTAGAACTAGCGGGAGTGGGGGAGCAGTTCTTC. It encodes CASSLELAGVGEQFF.